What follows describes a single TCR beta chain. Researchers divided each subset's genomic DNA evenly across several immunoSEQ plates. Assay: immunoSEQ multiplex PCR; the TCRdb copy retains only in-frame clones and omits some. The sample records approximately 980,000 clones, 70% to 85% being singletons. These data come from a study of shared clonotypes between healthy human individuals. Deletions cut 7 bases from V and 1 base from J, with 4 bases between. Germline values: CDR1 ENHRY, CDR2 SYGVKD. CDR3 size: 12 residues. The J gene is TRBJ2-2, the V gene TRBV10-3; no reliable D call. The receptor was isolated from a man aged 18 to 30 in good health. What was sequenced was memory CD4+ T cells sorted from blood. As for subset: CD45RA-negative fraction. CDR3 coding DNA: TGTGCCATCACCGGGAACACCGGGGAGCTGTTTTTT. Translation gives CAITGNTGELFF.